Listed here are 21 T cell receptor beta chains from one sample, sequenced in a study of blood T cell repertoires in COVID-19. Sequenced by immunoSEQ multiplex PCR; TCRdb stores in-frame clones only, minus some. Of 290,000 or so clones listed, 90% to 95% were seen once; the top ten hold over 2%. Sample: peripheral blood. These receptors were obtained from a woman in her twenties or thirties with COVID-19, enrolled during active disease.

The rearrangement links TRBV11-2 to TRBJ2-7; TRBD2 agrees at 7 bases. Germline V gives CDR1 SGHAT, CDR2 FQNNGV. The CDR3 runs to 14 residues. V trimming: 5 bases; J trimming: 2 bases; junction bases outside the gene matches: 6. In DNA form, the CDR3 reads TGTGCCAGCAGCATCCGGGACTATACCTACGAGCAGTACTTC. This translates into CASSIRDYTYEQYF.

This chain links TRBV21-1 with TRBJ2-1; the tabulated D call, TRBD2, remains unverified against the DNA. TRBV21-1 corresponds to a pseudogene. The CDR3 loop spans 17 amino acids. Here the CDR3 reads CASSQGLGLAGYNEQFF. In DNA, the CDR3 is TGTGCCAGCAGCCAAGGGCTAGGACTAGCGGGCTACAATGAGCAGTTCTTC.

The V call is TRBV3-1 (or the pseudogene TRBV3-2), the J call TRBJ1-2, with 8 bases that match TRBD1. CDR3 length equals 16 residues. Germline assignment: CDR1 LGHDT and CDR2 YNNKEL (reference sequence). V was clipped by 3 bases and J by 0 bases; unmatched bases: 6. The CDR3 DNA reads as TGTGCCAGCAGCCAGGACAGGGATCTCTCTAACTATGGCTACACCTTC. This codes for CASSQDRDLSNYGYTF.

The chain uses TRBV7-2 and TRBJ2-2; perhaps TRBD2 as D (6 bases). The CDR3 is made up of 14 amino acids. The V and J ends lost 6 bases and 1 base respectively, with 9 bases between them. Germline V CDR1 and CDR2: SGHTA, FQGNSA. The chain's CDR3 is CASRAGRNTGELFF. The CDR3, as DNA: TGTGCCAGCAGAGCCGGGAGGAACACCGGGGAGCTGTTTTTT.

The J gene is TRBJ1-1, the V gene TRBV19, with a tentative D call TRBD1 (6 bases). Trimming removed 4 bases at V and 10 bases at J, with 10 bases between. Germline V CDR1 and CDR2: LNHDA, SQIVND (reference sequence). The CDR3 totals 11 residues. The CDR3 is CASSRDIAAFF. Written as DNA, the CDR3 is TGTGCCAGTAGTAGGGACATTGCAGCTTTCTTT.

In nucleotides, the CDR3 is TGCAGTGCTAGTGCTAGCGGGGGTGGAGCGGAAGAGACCCAGTACTTC. Translation gives CSASASGGGAEETQYF. V gene TRBV20-1 combines with J gene TRBJ2-5, with TRBD2 matching over 10 bases. In germline, CDR1 is DFQATT, CDR2 SNEGSKA (reference sequence). This CDR3 spans 16 amino acids. The V gene end was trimmed by 3 bases and the J gene end by 3 bases; junction bases not matched to a gene: 10.

The chain joins TRBV5-1 to TRBJ1-4, with unresolved D. V was pared by 4 bases and J by 0 bases, with 13 bases between. The CDR3 sequence is 16 residues long. Germline CDR1 SGHRS, CDR2 YFSETQ. The CDR3 loop reads CASSLGRKPTNEKLFF. Written as DNA, the CDR3 is TGCGCCAGCAGCCTAGGAAGAAAGCCAACTAATGAAAAACTGTTTTTT.

The V call is TRBV2, the J call TRBJ1-5; D might be TRBD1 (6 bases). This CDR3 comprises 14 residues. V was clipped by 1 base and J by 4 bases, with 8 bases between them. Looked up from germline, CDR1 is SNHLY and CDR2 is FYNNEI. The CDR3 sequence is CASSEGGQNQPQHF. CDR3 DNA sequence: TGTGCCAGCAGTGAAGGAGGACAGAATCAGCCCCAGCATTTT.

V and J are TRBV11-2 and TRBJ1-1; 8 nucleotides line up with TRBD1. Trimming cost V 5 bases and J 0 bases; bases outside gene matches: 11. The length of the CDR3 is 17 residues. Looked up from germline, CDR1 is SGHAT and CDR2 is FQNNGV. CDR3 amino acids: CASSTLAGTGVNTEAFF. The CDR3, as DNA: TGTGCCAGCAGCACCCTCGCCGGGACAGGTGTGAACACTGAAGCTTTCTTT. Combining the CDR3 with reference TRBV11-2 and TRBJ1-1 gives the whole variable domain EAGVAQSPRYKIIEKRQSVAFWCNPISGHATLYWYQQILGQGPKLLIQFQNNGVVDDSQLPKDRFSAERLKGVDSTLKIQPAKLEDSAVYLCASSTLAGTGVNTEAFFGQGTRLTVV.

The rearrangement links TRBV20-1 to TRBJ1-2; 10 nucleotides align to TRBD1. Germline lookup yields CDR1 DFQATT and CDR2 SNEGSKA (reference sequence). V dropped 6 bases and J dropped 8; count of bases not matched to a gene: 3. The CDR3 consists of 11 residues. This CDR3 reads CSAWTGGGYTF. In DNA, the CDR3 is TGCAGTGCCTGGACAGGGGGAGGCTACACCTTC.

The chain recombines TRBV29-1 with TRBJ1-1; tentatively, D is TRBD1 (5 bases). The germline gives CDR1 SQVTM, CDR2 ANQGSEA. V was cut by 4 bases and J by 4 bases, with 16 bases left in between. This CDR3 has 14 residues. CDR3 coding DNA: TGCAGCGTTGCCCCCCAGGGCCAGGGCACTGAAGCTTTCTTT. Translated: CSVAPQGQGTEAFF. Complete variable domain (other parts from reference TRBV29-1 and TRBJ1-1): SAVISQKPSRDICQRGTSLTIQCQVDSQVTMMFWYRQQPGQSLTLIATANQGSEATYESGFVIDKFPISRPNLTFSTLTVSNMSPEDSSIYLCSVAPQGQGTEAFFGQGTRLTVV.

The rearrangement links TRBV11-2 to TRBJ1-1; weak D call: TRBD1 (5 bases). The CDR3 has 13 residues. Trimming took off 6 bases at V and 1 base at J, with 9 bases between the two ends. Germline loops: CDR1 SGHAT, CDR2 FQNNGV. The CDR3: CASSPGQNTEAFF. DNA of the CDR3: TGTGCCAGCAGTCCCGGACAGAACACTGAAGCTTTCTTT.

This chain joins TRBV28 and TRBJ1-1, with D possibly matching TRBD1 (5 bases). The CDR3 is 14 amino acids. Germline assignment: CDR1 MDHEN and CDR2 SYDVKM. The V end lost 7 bases, the J end lost 3 bases, and 15 bases lay between the germline ends. CDR3 in DNA: TGTGCCAGCACCGTGGGGGGTAGAGACACTGAAGCTTTCTTT. Translation gives CASTVGGRDTEAFF.

This clone was observed once. The CDR3: CASSLDGPGTGELFF. The CDR3 DNA is TGTGCCAGCAGCTTAGACGGTCCTGGCACCGGGGAGCTGTTTTTT. V and J are TRBV7-2 and TRBJ2-2, with no clear D. Trimming left V 1 base short and J 4 bases short, with 10 bases between. The CDR3 runs to 15 residues. From germline, CDR1 is SGHTA and CDR2 FQGNSA.

The chain links TRBV11-2 to TRBJ2-1; D is unclear. CDR1 is SGHAT and CDR2 is FQNNGV in the germline V gene. The CDR3 covers 12 residues. V was clipped by 1 base and J by 6 bases, with 4 bases between them. DNA for the CDR3: TGTGCCAGCAGCTTAGTAGCCAATGAGCAGTTCTTC. Translating it yields CASSLVANEQFF. The full variable domain, its missing parts supplied by reference TRBV11-2 and TRBJ2-1, is EAGVAQSPRYKIIEKRQSVAFWCNPISGHATLYWYQQILGQGPKLLIQFQNNGVVDDSQLPKDRFSAERLKGVDSTLKIQPAKLEDSAVYLCASSLVANEQFFGPGTRLTVL.

This chain joins TRBV28 and TRBJ2-2, with TRBD2 identical over 8 bases. CDR3 size: 14 residues. The V gene end was trimmed by 7 bases and the J gene end by 3 bases; junction bases not matched to a gene: 4. Germline CDR1 is MDHEN and CDR2 is SYDVKM. DNA of the CDR3: TGTGCCAGCATCCAGGGACTAGACACCGGGGAGCTGTTTTTT. Its translation: CASIQGLDTGELFF.

The rearrangement joins TRBV19 to TRBJ1-1; no clear D gene. Trimming pared 1 base from V and 7 bases from J, leaving 7 bases between. Germline values: CDR1 LNHDA, CDR2 SQIVND (reference sequence). CDR3 length equals 12 residues. The DNA of the CDR3 is TGTGCCAGTAGTATAGCGCCGGGTGAAGCTTTCTTT. Translation gives CASSIAPGEAFF. The entire variable domain, with the rest obtained from reference TRBV19 and TRBJ1-1, is as follows: DGGITQSPKYLFRKEGQNVTLSCEQNLNHDAMYWYRQDPGQGLRLIYYSQIVNDFQKGDIAEGYSVSREKKESFPLTVTSAQKNPTAFYLCASSIAPGEAFFGQGTRLTVV.

The CDR3 protein is CASTPLLDRFYGYTF. The DNA of the CDR3 is TGTGCCAGCACCCCCCTCCTAGACAGATTCTATGGCTACACCTTC. The V call is TRBV6-5, the J call TRBJ1-2; TRBD1 might be the D (5 bases). Between the trimmed V and J ends, which lost 7 bases and 4 bases, there was a span of 19 bases. This CDR3 is 15 amino acids long. Germline lookup yields CDR1 MNHEY and CDR2 SVGAGI.

J is TRBJ1-4 and V is TRBV6-4; 8 bases are shared with TRBD1. CDR3 length: 15 amino acids. J was trimmed by 3 bases and V by 3 bases; bases with no gene match: 3. The germline gives CDR1 MRHNA, CDR2 SNTAGT. This chain's CDR3 is CASSEGGQANEKLFF. The CDR3, as DNA: TGTGCCAGCAGTGAAGGGGGACAGGCTAATGAAAAACTGTTTTTT.

A few counts support this clone. V and J are TRBV18 and TRBJ2-1; 7 positions agree with TRBD2. Looked up from germline, CDR1 is KGHSH and CDR2 is LQKENI. CDR3 size: 12 residues. Unmatched junction bases numbered 4, after V lost 6 bases and J lost 8 bases. The CDR3 sequence is CASSWEGYEQFF. DNA for the CDR3: TGTGCCAGCTCCTGGGAGGGCTATGAGCAGTTCTTC.

The chain combines TRBV10-3 with TRBJ2-5; a possible D gene is TRBD1 (6 bases). V dropped 0 bases and J dropped 6 bases, with 11 bases sitting between them. From germline, CDR1 is ENHRY and CDR2 SYGVKD. CDR3 length: 14 residues. The DNA of the CDR3 is TGTGCCATCAGTGAGTCGGTTGGGGGCCAGACCCAGTACTTC. This sequence encodes CAISESVGGQTQYF.